These T cell receptor beta chains were read from a single sample in a study of blood T cell repertoires in COVID-19. Assay: immunoSEQ multiplex PCR; the TCRdb copy retains only in-frame clones and omits some. Found here are 110,000 to 150,000 clones, 75% to 85% of them singletons; the top ten hold about 5%. The specimen was peripheral blood. The source is a woman between 45 and 65 years old with acute or convalescent COVID-19. The conserved cysteine and the conserved F or W are not part of the CDR3 here.

j_call	v_call	cdr3_aa
TRBJ1-1	TRBV6-2/TRBV6-3	ASSYAENTEAF
TRBJ2-5	TRBV6-4	ASSEQAEETQY
TRBJ1-3	TRBV6-6	ASSRTGSSSGNTIY
TRBJ1-1	TRBV18	ASSPGQGYTEAF
TRBJ1-5	TRBV3-1/TRBV3-2	ASSPPGRGQPQH
TRBJ1-6	TRBV6-2/TRBV6-3	ASSYRTGVNSPLH
TRBJ2-1	TRBV2	ASSTGTSGESFYYNEQF
TRBJ2-7	TRBV6-5	ASSYSGQGAGEQY
TRBJ2-3	TRBV6-2/TRBV6-3	ASSYLNVGATDTQY
TRBJ1-6	TRBV18	ASSPDSSLVVKGTALITGLH
TRBJ1-1	TRBV29-1	SVIYREAF
TRBJ1-5	TRBV7-2	ASSSGFDQPQH
TRBJ2-5	TRBV5-4	ASTQQGPGQETQY
TRBJ2-1	TRBV29-1	SVGLTDNEQF
TRBJ1-3	TRBV11-2	ASTPWGGSGNTIY
TRBJ1-3	TRBV12-3/TRBV12-4	GGGSGGNTIY
TRBJ2-1	TRBV4-1	ASSQERLIRGDEQF
TRBJ2-6	TRBV9	ASSLRGANVLT
TRBJ1-1	TRBV6-5	ASSYSGGTEAF
TRBJ1-2	TRBV4-1	ASSQDQSGQRPYGYT
TRBJ2-1	TRBV20-1	SASPKLAGGGEQF
TRBJ2-1	TRBV11-1	ASSPNNEQF
TRBJ1-2	TRBV7-2	ASTPGGDARDSGYT
TRBJ2-3	TRBV5-1	ASSLDVSADTQY
TRBJ1-1	TRBV18	ASSPNRGRTEAF
TRBJ1-1	TRBV24-1	ATGTLNTEAF
TRBJ1-6	TRBV6-6	ASSRTGVEPYNSPLH
TRBJ2-1	TRBV5-5	ASSTQGASGYEQF
TRBJ1-1	TRBV9	ASNGRYNTEAF
TRBJ1-4	TRBV7-9	ASSLAITGGSGWKLF
TRBJ2-3	TRBV11-3	ARSSGGTDTQY
TRBJ2-1	TRBV30	AWSPTTNEQF
TRBJ1-6	TRBV27	ASSSRTSPLH
TRBJ2-3	TRBV6-5	ASSSTGDADTQY
TRBJ1-1	TRBV21-1	ASSKDYRTGNTEAF
TRBJ1-4	TRBV2	ASSATKGVGEKLF
TRBJ1-5	TRBV19	ASSIVQGPQH
TRBJ2-5	TRBV2	ASSIQGPESTQY
TRBJ1-2	TRBV5-1	ASSFLTDYGYT
TRBJ1-5	TRBV6-1	ASSEKGQLNQPQH
TRBJ2-3	TRBV18	ASSPARSGTDTQY
TRBJ2-7	TRBV28	ATTGNYEQY
TRBJ1-3	TRBV24-1	ATSDMTGSDSGNTIY
TRBJ2-3	TRBV18	ASSPTPPPDTQY
TRBJ2-3	TRBV5-1	ASSFRDTDTQY
TRBJ1-5	TRBV7-9	ASSPLGDLNQPQH